This T cell receptor (beta chain) was captured in a study of blood T cells in healthy people across ages. For the study at large: Per two T cells, template switching captured roughly one barcoded beta molecule.

The V gene lost 2 bases and the J gene lost 2 bases, with 10 bases spanning the gap. Germline V gives CDR1 WNHNN, CDR2 SYGVQD (reference sequence). The CDR3 extends over 14 amino acids. A J-beta primer mix and a sample-barcoded 5' primer were used in a second PCR of about 7 to 12 cycles. The template-switch adaptor, which had 12 random nucleotides, put a tag on each cDNA molecule. TCRdb independently ran MiXCR on the 5' RACE reads; one entry per CDR3 protein. This table holds about 1.4 million distinct CDR3 sequences, 59% found once. This clonotype appeared a single time. Its antigen is not identified. Study observations and caveats: With naive T cell percentage, TCR beta diversity showed a strong correlation. Estimated diversity, derived from one million T cells, was regarded as an underestimate.

What was sequenced was blood. This TCR came from a man aged 18-30 years in good health. The chain carries TRBV10-1 and TRBJ2-7, with TRBD1 as a possible D gene (6 bases). CDR3 loop: CASSEKDRPYEQYF. CDR3 coding DNA: TGCGCCAGCAGTGAGAAAGACAGGCCCTACGAGCAGTACTTC.